This entry features one T cell receptor beta chain sequence. The antigen remains unidentified. The germline V gene has CDR1 SNHLY and CDR2 FYNNEI. The CDR3 contains 11 residues. The V gene lost 8 bases and the J gene lost 6 bases, with 10 bases spanning the gap. This sample is drawn from a study of T cells in Graves' hyperthyroidism and ophthalmopathy. Study-wide context: It was at initial diagnosis, before any treatment, that peripheral blood was collected.

Study-wide points: A 13 V-J model separated ophthalmopathy from stable hyperthyroidism. The model predicted ophthalmopathy a median around six months before onset.

The TCR beta CDR3 regions underwent amplification using RNA transcripts as the source. The HTBI primer set was used in a first-round RT-PCR of the TCR CDR3. TCRdb redid the calling of the multiplex PCR reads with MiXCR, one entry per CDR3 protein. The sample holds about 640,000 distinct CDR3 sequences, 20% seen once. This TCR came from a man aged 25-40 years with Graves' ophthalmopathy. This chain joins TRBV2 and TRBJ1-1; the D is unclear. Source material: blood. The CDR3 DNA sequence: TGTGCCAGCGCGAGACAATCTGAAGCTTTCTTT. This codes for CASARQSEAFF.